This TCR beta chain is from a study of cytomegalovirus exposure and HLA in healthy donors. With 60 Vbeta and 13 Jbeta primers, the PCR was carried out. The assay was immunoSEQ multiplex PCR, and TCRdb's table has in-frame clones only and misses some. Of 100,000 to 150,000 clones listed, more than 65% are singletons. The specimen sequenced was PBMCs. The TCR sequence derives from a woman aged 55-75 years in good health and CMV-seropositive.

This CDR3 reads CASSQDADRLNTEAFF. The DNA for the CDR3 is TGTGCCAGCAGTCAGGATGCCGACAGGCTGAACACTGAAGCTTTCTTT. V is TRBV6-6 and J is TRBJ1-1; D possibly corresponds to TRBD1 (6 bases). Trimming pared 5 bases from V and 0 bases from J, leaving 16 bases between. Germline-derived CDR1 and CDR2 are MNHNY and SVGAGI (reference sequence). The CDR3 is 16 amino acids.